The clone carrying this T cell receptor (beta chain) was seen repeatedly, ten times or more. Its antigen is unknown. The source of the sample is a study of T-cell reconstitution after alpha-beta-depleted transplantation in children. Study-wide points: At one year after transplant, newly produced T cells mostly accounted for T-cell counts and diversity. Certain patients had high TCRbeta diversity at day 60, and it came from recipient T cells and thymic progenitors that survived. Reportedly, roughly two months post-transplant, alpha-beta T cells arose from several hundred expanded graft clones.

CDR1 is MNHEY, CDR2 SVGAGI, per germline. V was cut by 2 bases and J by 2 bases, with 10 bases left in between. The CDR3 has 15 residues. TCRbeta library construction was performed incorporating unique molecular identifiers. TCRdb analysed the PCR reads with MiXCR anew, one entry per CDR3 protein. The table lists fewer than 550,000 distinct CDR3 sequences, roughly 10% of them singletons. This sequence joins TRBV6-5 and TRBJ2-1; D is perhaps TRBD1 (6 bases). The source was PBMCs, collected before TCRalphabeta/CD19-depleted stem cell transplant. The receptor's source is a child younger than 10 with inherited bone marrow failure, due to receive a stem cell transplant. As DNA, the CDR3 is TGTGCCAGCAGTTACCTCCAGGGGCCCTACAATGAGCAGTTCTTC. Translation: CASSYLQGPYNEQFF.